The 17 T cell receptor beta chains in this list originate from one sample, sequenced in a study of T cells in Graves' hyperthyroidism and ophthalmopathy. The TCR beta CDR3 regions underwent amplification using RNA transcripts as the source. TCR CDR3 regions were first amplified by RT-PCR with HTBI primers. MiXCR was run by TCRdb on the multiplex PCR reads, yielding one entry per CDR3 protein. The table includes 530,000 or so distinct CDR3 sequences, roughly a quarter detected once. Sequenced material: blood. Every receptor here comes from a woman in her twenties or thirties with Graves' ophthalmopathy.

This clonotype appeared many times. CDR3 protein: CASSDRVGETQYF. In DNA form, the CDR3 reads TGTGCCAGTAGTGACAGGGTGGGGGAGACCCAGTACTTC. The chain couples TRBV19 to TRBJ2-5; 7 bases agree with TRBD1. CDR3 length: 13 amino acids. After removal of 5 bases from V and 5 bases from J, the junction contained 5 bases not matched to a gene. Germline CDR1 LNHDA, CDR2 SQIVND (reference sequence).

The rearrangement links TRBV2 to TRBJ2-3; TRBD2 matches at 8 bases. V lost 7 bases to trimming and J lost 4 bases; unmatched junction nucleotides: 10. Germline CDR1 is SNHLY and CDR2 is FYNNEI. CDR3 length: 15 residues. The CDR3 is CASTGRAGGPDTQYF. CDR3 sequence (DNA): TGTGCCAGCACCGGGAGGGCGGGGGGCCCAGATACGCAGTATTTT.

The rearrangement joins TRBV5-1 to TRBJ2-7, with 10 positions matching TRBD2. The CDR3 has 17 residues. V shed 4 bases and J 2 bases; nucleotides not matched to a gene: 12. The germline V gene encodes CDR1 SGHRS and CDR2 YFSETQ. The CDR3 loop is CASSRDDLAGVTYEQYF. The CDR3, as DNA: TGCGCCAGCAGCCGAGACGATCTAGCGGGAGTTACCTACGAGCAGTACTTC.

There are a few counts of this clonotype. The rearrangement links TRBV10-3 to TRBJ2-5; 8 bases are shared with TRBD2. This CDR3 contains 11 residues. V dropped 9 bases and J dropped 5; count of bases not matched to a gene: 2. The germline CDR1 and CDR2 sequences are ENHRY and SYGVKD. Written as DNA, the CDR3 is TGTGCCATATCTAGCGGGGAGACCCAGTACTTC. It translates to CAISSGETQYF.

This clonotype was detected a few times. The chain links TRBV6-5 to TRBJ2-5; 9 bases line up with TRBD2. The ends lost 0 bases at V and 5 bases at J; junction bases unmatched: 7. CDR3 length: 16 amino acids. Germline loops: CDR1 MNHEY, CDR2 SVGAGI. CDR3 bases: TGTGCCAGCAGTTACTCACGGGCGGGAGGGGGCGAGACCCAGTACTTC. Protein: CASSYSRAGGGETQYF.

This clonotype was counted only a few times. This chain uses TRBV4-1 with TRBJ1-5; D is ambiguous. This CDR3 is built from 15 residues. The V gene lost 1 base and the J gene lost 3 bases, with 10 bases spanning the gap. Per germline, CDR1 MGHRA and CDR2 YSYEKL. The chain's CDR3 is CASSQVYPDNQPQHF. CDR3 coding DNA: TGCGCCAGCAGCCAAGTTTACCCAGACAATCAGCCCCAGCATTTT.

A few counts support this clonotype. This rearrangement joins TRBV19 to TRBJ1-2; D is possibly TRBD1 (6 bases). CDR1 is LNHDA, CDR2 SQIVND, per germline (reference sequence). This CDR3 contains 15 residues. The V gene lost 3 bases and the J gene lost 6 bases, with 17 bases spanning the gap. For the CDR3, the DNA is TGTGCCAGTAGTATGGTAAGAACAGGGCTGGATGGCTACACCTTC. Translated: CASSMVRTGLDGYTF.

At least ten counts were recorded for this clonotype. The chain recombines TRBV20-1 with TRBJ2-4; TRBD1 matches at 7 bases. Per the germline V gene, CDR1 is DFQATT and CDR2 is SNEGSKA (reference sequence). J was trimmed by 6 bases and V by 6 bases; bases with no gene match: 5. This CDR3 has 12 amino acids. The CDR3 protein is CSAARTGNIQYF. CDR3 DNA: TGCAGTGCCGCGAGGACAGGAAACATTCAGTACTTC.

This clonotype showed up many times. The rearrangement joins TRBV20-1 to TRBJ1-3; D gene uncertain. The germline gives CDR1 DFQATT, CDR2 SNEGSKA (reference sequence). V lost 6 bases to trimming and J lost 4 bases, with 16 bases between them. CDR3 length equals 14 residues. Here the CDR3 reads CSAPTGVVGNTIYF. The CDR3 DNA follows: TGCAGTGCGCCGACCGGGGTAGTGGGAAACACCATATATTTT.

The chain combines TRBV20-1 with TRBJ1-1; D is uncertain. This CDR3 region has 12 residues. Germline V gene lookup returns CDR1 DFQATT and CDR2 SNEGSKA (reference sequence). Deletions cut 6 bases from V and 1 base from J, with 9 bases between. The DNA for the CDR3 is TGCAGTGCGGATCAGCCGAACACTGAAGCTTTCTTT. Amino acids: CSADQPNTEAFF.

This clonotype was recorded many times. The rearrangement uses TRBV10-3 and TRBJ2-2; no firm D call. V lost 2 bases and J 2 bases, leaving 6 bases between the germline ends. The CDR3 totals 14 residues. Per germline, CDR1 ENHRY and CDR2 SYGVKD. CDR3 sequence: CAISEGSNTGELFF. Written as DNA, the CDR3 is TGTGCCATCAGTGAGGGCAGCAACACCGGGGAGCTGTTTTTT.

This clonotype occurred many times. This chain connects TRBV19 to TRBJ1-5; a weak D match, TRBD1 (5 bases). Germline V lookup: CDR1 LNHDA, CDR2 SQIVND (reference sequence). The germline V and J ends were trimmed by 9 bases and 2 bases, with 20 bases remaining between them. This CDR3 contains 16 residues. CDR3 loop: CASTTMVRGGNQPQHF. The CDR3 DNA reads as TGTGCCAGCACGACCATGGTAAGGGGAGGCAATCAGCCCCAGCATTTT.

This chain links TRBV5-8 with TRBJ1-1; D remains unclear. Germline values: CDR1 SGHTS, CDR2 YDEGEE. This CDR3 is built from 16 residues. V was cut by 0 bases and J by 3 bases, with 15 bases left in between. In DNA, the CDR3 is TGTGCCAGCAGCTTGGAACCCATTGCGGTAGACACTGAAGCTTTCTTT. Protein: CASSLEPIAVDTEAFF.

This clonotype was seen ten or more times. This sequence joins TRBV10-3 and TRBJ1-2; D gene unclear. Per the germline V gene, CDR1 is ENHRY and CDR2 is SYGVKD. CDR3 length equals 16 residues. The V end was cut by 0 bases, the J end by 1 base, with 12 bases between. The CDR3 reads CAISESKVGGNYGYTF. In DNA, the CDR3 is TGTGCCATCAGTGAGTCGAAGGTTGGAGGTAACTATGGCTACACCTTC.

A note on this clonotype: Possible read error: a much larger clone is one base away. The chain has TRBV11-2 and TRBJ1-1; 7 bases fit TRBD1. CDR3 length equals 17 residues. The V gene's germline CDR1 is SGHAT and CDR2 FQNNGV. The CDR3 nucleotides read TGTGCCAGCAGCCACCGAAGGGGGCGCGACAATGCCACTGAAGCTTGCTTT. This codes for CASSHRRGRDNATEACF.

Ten or more counts support this clonotype. This chain's CDR3 is CSARDQISGETQYF. CDR3 nucleotides: TGCAGTGCTAGAGATCAGATTAGCGGAGAGACCCAGTACTTC. V and J are TRBV20-1 and TRBJ2-5, with a possible D match to TRBD2 (6 bases). V was pared by 0 bases and J by 4 bases, with 12 bases between. Germline CDR1 and CDR2: DFQATT and SNEGSKA (reference sequence). This CDR3 comprises 14 residues.

This clonotype was observed many times. The rearrangement uses TRBV2 and TRBJ1-2; D remains unclear. Germline lookup yields CDR1 SNHLY and CDR2 FYNNEI. V was clipped by 7 bases and J by 4 bases, with 13 bases between them. The CDR3 has 13 amino acids. This CDR3 is CASKISEIYGYTF. The CDR3 region has the DNA TGTGCCAGCAAAATTTCAGAAATCTATGGCTACACCTTC.